This TCR beta chain was sequenced during a study of T cell repertoires in cytomegalovirus infection. TCRdb re-called the reads with MiXCR, one entry per CDR3 protein. The sample lists about 130,000 distinct CDR3 sequences, about 24% occurring once. The CDR3 has 15 amino acids. Germline-derived CDR1 and CDR2 are SGHRS and YFSETQ. V was pared by 4 bases and J by 8 bases, with 20 bases between. In regard to this clonotype: Its matching antigen is unknown.

The sample comprised PBMCs, sequenced either directly or after in vitro stimulation (not recorded which). The receptor was derived from a human donor in good health (CMV status not recorded). Some clones in this sample may be carry-over from other donors' samples. This rearrangement joins TRBV5-1 to TRBJ2-3, with D perhaps TRBD1 (6 bases). The CDR3, as DNA: TGCGCCAGCAGCATGGACAGTCCGTCAATCGGTACGCAGTATTTT. Amino acids: CASSMDSPSIGTQYF.